This T cell receptor beta chain comes out of a study of metastatic and nonmetastatic thyroid tumors. Patients underwent thyroid surgery, and none had received any treatment before it. TCRdb re-clonotyped the PCR reads through MiXCR. This sample has roughly 59,000 clones; 15% to 20% occur once, and the top ten carry about 8.4%. The germline V gene has CDR1 SNHLY and CDR2 FYNNEI. V was cut by 5 bases and J by 4 bases, with 21 bases left in between. The CDR3 is 17 residues long. This chain uses TRBV2 with TRBJ2-1, with D possibly TRBD2 on 5 matching bases. The source material was blood. The TCR sequence derives from a male donor with papillary thyroid cancer or a benign thyroid nodule (not recorded which). Some clones in this sample may be carry-over from other donors' samples. The CDR3 is CASSPRRSVGRYNEQFF. The CDR3 DNA follows: TGTGCCAGCAGTCCCCGTCGTAGCGTGGGAAGATACAATGAGCAGTTCTTC.